This TCR beta chain was sequenced for a study of shared clonotypes between healthy human individuals. Study-level results: Sequencing depth was a factor that was expected to affect clonotype sharing among donors.

As originally analysed: As immunoSEQ supplied junction-only sequences (without quality scores), filtering differed. TCRdb's table, derived via immunoSEQ multiplex PCR, lists solely in-frame clones and lacks some. That table is the source of V, J and clone size, and D and trimming were worked out from the DNA. Of some 96,000 clones listed, over 40% are singletons. This clone was counted a few times. Its specificity is not known. CDR1 and CDR2 from the germline V gene are SQVTM and ANQGSEA. Trimming took 2 bases from V and 8 from J, leaving 13 bases between them. The CDR3 has 13 residues. Study donors comprised healthy, HIV-negative adults devoid of recent acute infection or vaccination. Donors, without exception, were Caucasian adults residing in Nashville, Tennessee.

The source of this sequence is a woman aged 40 to 50 in good health. Some clones in this sample may be carry-over from other donors' samples. This chain joins TRBV29-1 and TRBJ2-4; D gene unclear. Specimen: PBMCs. The CDR3 region has the DNA TGCAGCGTTGAAAGTCCCGGCTCGTACATTCAGTACTTC. It is translated as CSVESPGSYIQYF.